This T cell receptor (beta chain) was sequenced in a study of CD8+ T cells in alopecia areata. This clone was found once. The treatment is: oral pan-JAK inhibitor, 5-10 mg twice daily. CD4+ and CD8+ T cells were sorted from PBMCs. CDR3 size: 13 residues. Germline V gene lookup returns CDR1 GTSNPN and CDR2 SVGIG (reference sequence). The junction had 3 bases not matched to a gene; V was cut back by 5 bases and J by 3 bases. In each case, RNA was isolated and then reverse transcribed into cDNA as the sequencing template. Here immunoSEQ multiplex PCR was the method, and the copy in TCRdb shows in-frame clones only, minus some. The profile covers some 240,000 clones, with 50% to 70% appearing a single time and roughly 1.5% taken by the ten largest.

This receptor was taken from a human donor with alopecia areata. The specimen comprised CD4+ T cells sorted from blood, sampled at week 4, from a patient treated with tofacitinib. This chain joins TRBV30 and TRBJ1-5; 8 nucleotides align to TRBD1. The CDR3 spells CAWATGVNQPQHF. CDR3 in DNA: TGTGCCTGGGCGACAGGGGTCAATCAGCCCCAGCATTTT.